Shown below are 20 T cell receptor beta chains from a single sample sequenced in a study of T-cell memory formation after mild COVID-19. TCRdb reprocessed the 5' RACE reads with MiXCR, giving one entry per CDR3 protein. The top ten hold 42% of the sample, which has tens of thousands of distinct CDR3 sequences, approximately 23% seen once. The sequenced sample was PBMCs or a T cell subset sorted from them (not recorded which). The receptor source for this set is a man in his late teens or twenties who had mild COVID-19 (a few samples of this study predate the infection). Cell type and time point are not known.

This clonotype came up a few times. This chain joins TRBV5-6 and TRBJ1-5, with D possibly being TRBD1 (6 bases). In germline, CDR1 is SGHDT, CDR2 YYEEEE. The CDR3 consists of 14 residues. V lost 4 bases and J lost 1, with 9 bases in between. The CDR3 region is CASSVGQSNQPQHF. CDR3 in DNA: TGTGCCAGCAGCGTAGGACAGAGCAATCAGCCCCAGCATTTT.

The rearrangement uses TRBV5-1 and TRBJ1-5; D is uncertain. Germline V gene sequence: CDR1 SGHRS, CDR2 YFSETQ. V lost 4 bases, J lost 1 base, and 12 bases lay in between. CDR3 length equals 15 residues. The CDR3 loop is CASSPRPISNQPQHF. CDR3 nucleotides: TGCGCCAGCAGCCCTCGGCCAATAAGCAATCAGCCCCAGCATTTT.

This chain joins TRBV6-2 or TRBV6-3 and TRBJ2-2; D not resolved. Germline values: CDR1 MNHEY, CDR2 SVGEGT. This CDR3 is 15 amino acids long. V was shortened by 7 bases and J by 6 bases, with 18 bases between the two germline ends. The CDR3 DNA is TGTGCCAGCACCGAAACGCGCAGGTCGCCCGGGGAGCTGTTTTTT. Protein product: CASTETRRSPGELFF.

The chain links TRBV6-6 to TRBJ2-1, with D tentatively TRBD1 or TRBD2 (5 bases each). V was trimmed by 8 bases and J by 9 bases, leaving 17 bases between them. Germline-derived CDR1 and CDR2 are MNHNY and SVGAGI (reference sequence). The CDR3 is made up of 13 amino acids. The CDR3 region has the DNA TGTGCCAGCTCACTAGGGGCGTTCGGTGAGCAGTTCTTC. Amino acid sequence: CASSLGAFGEQFF.

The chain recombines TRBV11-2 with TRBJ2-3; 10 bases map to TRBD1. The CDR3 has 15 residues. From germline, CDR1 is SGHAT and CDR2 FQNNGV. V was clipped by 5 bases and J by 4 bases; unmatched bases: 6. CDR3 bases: TGTGCCAGCAGCCGACCGGGACAGGGGTCAGATACGCAGTATTTT. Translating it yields CASSRPGQGSDTQYF.

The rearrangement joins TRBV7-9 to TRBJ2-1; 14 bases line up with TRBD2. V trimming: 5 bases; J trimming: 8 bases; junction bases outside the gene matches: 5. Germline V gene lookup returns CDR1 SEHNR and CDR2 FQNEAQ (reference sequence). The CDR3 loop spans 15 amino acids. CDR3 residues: CASSTTSGGADEQFF. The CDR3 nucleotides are TGTGCCAGCAGCACGACTAGCGGGGGGGCCGATGAGCAGTTCTTC.

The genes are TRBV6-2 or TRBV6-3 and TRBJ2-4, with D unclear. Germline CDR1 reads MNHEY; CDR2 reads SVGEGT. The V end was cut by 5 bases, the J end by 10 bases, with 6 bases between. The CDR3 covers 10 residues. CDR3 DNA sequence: TGTGCCAGCAGTGGTCCTATTCAGTACTTC. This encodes CASSGPIQYF.

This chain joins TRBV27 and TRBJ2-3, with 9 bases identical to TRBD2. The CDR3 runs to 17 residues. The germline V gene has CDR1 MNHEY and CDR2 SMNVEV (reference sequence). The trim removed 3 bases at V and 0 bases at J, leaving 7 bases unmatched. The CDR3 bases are TGTGCCAGCAGTTTCTCAACGGGACTAGCTAGCACAGATACGCAGTATTTT. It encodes CASSFSTGLASTDTQYF.

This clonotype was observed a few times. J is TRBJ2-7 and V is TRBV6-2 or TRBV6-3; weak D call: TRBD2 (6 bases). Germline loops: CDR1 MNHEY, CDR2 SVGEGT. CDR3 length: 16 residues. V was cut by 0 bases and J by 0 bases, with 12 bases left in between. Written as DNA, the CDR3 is TGTGCCAGCAGTTACTCTGGAGGGGCAGGCTCCTACGAGCAGTACTTC. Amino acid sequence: CASSYSGGAGSYEQYF.

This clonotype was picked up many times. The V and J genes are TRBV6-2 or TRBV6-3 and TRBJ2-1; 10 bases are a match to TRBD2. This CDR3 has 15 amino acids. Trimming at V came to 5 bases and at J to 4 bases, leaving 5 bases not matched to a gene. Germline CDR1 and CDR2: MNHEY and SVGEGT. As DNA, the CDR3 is TGTGCCAGCAGTCCTCTAGCGGGGGAGTACAATGAGCAGTTCTTC. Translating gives CASSPLAGEYNEQFF.

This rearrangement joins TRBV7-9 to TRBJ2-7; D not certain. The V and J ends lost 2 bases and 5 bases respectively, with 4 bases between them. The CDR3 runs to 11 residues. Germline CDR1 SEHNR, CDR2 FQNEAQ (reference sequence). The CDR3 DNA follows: TGTGCCAGCAGCTTATGGGACGAGCAGTACTTC. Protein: CASSLWDEQYF.

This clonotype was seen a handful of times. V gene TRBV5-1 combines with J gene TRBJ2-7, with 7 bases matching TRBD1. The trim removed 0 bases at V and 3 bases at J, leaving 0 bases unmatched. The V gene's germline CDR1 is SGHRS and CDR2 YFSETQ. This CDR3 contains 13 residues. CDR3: CASSLGTGYEQYV. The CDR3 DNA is TGCGCCAGCAGCTTGGGGACAGGCTACGAGCAGTACGTC.

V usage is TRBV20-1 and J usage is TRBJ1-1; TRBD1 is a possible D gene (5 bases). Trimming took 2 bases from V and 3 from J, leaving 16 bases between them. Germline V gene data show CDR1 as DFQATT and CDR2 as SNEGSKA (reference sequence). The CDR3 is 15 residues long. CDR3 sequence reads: CSARQRGGVDTEAFF. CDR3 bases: TGCAGTGCTAGACAAAGGGGCGGTGTGGACACTGAAGCTTTCTTT.

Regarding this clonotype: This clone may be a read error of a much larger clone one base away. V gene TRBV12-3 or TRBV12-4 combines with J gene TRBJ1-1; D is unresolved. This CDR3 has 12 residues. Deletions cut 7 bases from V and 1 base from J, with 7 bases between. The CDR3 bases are TGTGCCAGCACTCTCTGGAACACTGAAGCTTTCTTT. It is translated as CASTLWNTEAFF.

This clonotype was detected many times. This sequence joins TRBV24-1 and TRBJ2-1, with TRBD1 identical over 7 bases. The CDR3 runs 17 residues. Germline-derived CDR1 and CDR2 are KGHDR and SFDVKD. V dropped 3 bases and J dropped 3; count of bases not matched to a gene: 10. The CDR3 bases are TGTGCCACCAGTGATGCACGGGACAGTCACGGCTACAATGAGCAGTTCTTC. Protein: CATSDARDSHGYNEQFF.

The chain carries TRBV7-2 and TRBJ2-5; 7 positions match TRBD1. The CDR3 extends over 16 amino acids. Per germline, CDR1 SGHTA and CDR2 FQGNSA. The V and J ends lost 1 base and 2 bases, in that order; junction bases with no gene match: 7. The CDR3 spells CASSLGPSGQQETQYF. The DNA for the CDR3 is TGTGCCAGCAGCTTAGGCCCCTCGGGACAGCAAGAGACCCAGTACTTC.

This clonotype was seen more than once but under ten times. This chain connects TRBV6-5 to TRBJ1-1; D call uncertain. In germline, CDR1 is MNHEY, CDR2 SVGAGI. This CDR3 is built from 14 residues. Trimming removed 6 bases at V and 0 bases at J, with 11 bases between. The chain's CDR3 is CASSLDVLNTEAFF. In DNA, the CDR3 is TGTGCCAGCAGCCTGGACGTCTTGAACACTGAAGCTTTCTTT.

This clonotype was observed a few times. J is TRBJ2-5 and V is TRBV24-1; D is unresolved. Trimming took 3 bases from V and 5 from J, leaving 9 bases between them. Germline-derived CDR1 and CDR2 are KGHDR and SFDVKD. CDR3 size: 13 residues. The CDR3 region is CATSDLTRETQYF. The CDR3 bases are TGTGCCACCAGTGATCTGACGCGGGAGACCCAGTACTTC.

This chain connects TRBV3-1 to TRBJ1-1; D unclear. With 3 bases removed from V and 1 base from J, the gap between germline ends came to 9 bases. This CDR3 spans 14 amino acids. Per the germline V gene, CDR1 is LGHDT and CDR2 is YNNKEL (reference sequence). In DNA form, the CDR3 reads TGTGCCAGCAGCCAGTGGGGTAGGAACACTGAAGCTTTCTTT. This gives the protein CASSQWGRNTEAFF.

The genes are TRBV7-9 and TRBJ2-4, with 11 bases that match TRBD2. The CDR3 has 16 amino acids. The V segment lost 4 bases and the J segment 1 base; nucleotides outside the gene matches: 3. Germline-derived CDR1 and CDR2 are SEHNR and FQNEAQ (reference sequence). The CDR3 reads CASSSTSGAAKNIQYF. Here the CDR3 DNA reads TGTGCCAGCAGCTCGACTAGCGGGGCTGCCAAAAACATTCAGTACTTC.